The T cell receptor (beta chain) under discussion was sequenced for a study of T cell repertoires in cytomegalovirus infection. V shed 3 bases and J 7 bases; nucleotides not matched to a gene: 15. CDR1 is DFQATT, CDR2 SNEGSKA, per germline (reference sequence). The CDR3 covers 16 residues. TCRdb processed the reads anew with MiXCR; each CDR3 protein has one entry. The data hold about 740,000 distinct CDR3 sequences, with about 40% observed a single time. The rearrangement links TRBV20-1 to TRBJ2-7, with TRBD2 matching over 10 bases. The sequencing input was PBMCs. The receptor comes from a human donor in good health (CMV status not recorded). Some clones in this sample may be carry-over from other donors' samples. The CDR3 bases are TGCAGTGCTAGTACGGTGTTACTAGCGGGATTGGGGGAGCAGTACTTC. It yields the protein CSASTVLLAGLGEQYF.